This T cell receptor (beta chain) derives from a study of T cells expressing NK-cell markers. The CDR3 totals 16 residues. Germline assignment: CDR1 SGHAT and CDR2 FQDESV (reference sequence). Whole-study findings and limits: The CD3+CD56-NKG2C+ fraction was also led by these clonotypes in a few donors.

TCRdb reprocessed the 5' RACE reads and keeps a single row for each CDR3 protein, giving no DNA. This table holds about 190,000 distinct CDR3 sequences. Concerning this clonotype: Antigen specificity is unknown.

Sequenced: blood T cells: a sorted CD56 or NKG2C T cell subset, CD4+ or CD8+ T cells, or bulk PBMC T cells (not recorded which). The chain employs TRBV11-1 and TRBJ2-1; TCRdb outputs TRBD1, but without DNA this stays unchecked. This TCR derives from a man aged 18-75 years in good health. The CDR3 sequence is CASSPSSSLQGYEQFF. The variable domain in full, with the rest retrieved from reference TRBV11-1 and TRBJ2-1, is EAEVAQSPRYKITEKSQAVAFWCDPISGHATLYWYRQILGQGPELLVQFQDESVVDDSQLPKDRFSAERLKGVDSTLKIQPAELGDSAMYLCASSPSSSLQGYEQFFGPGTRLTVL.